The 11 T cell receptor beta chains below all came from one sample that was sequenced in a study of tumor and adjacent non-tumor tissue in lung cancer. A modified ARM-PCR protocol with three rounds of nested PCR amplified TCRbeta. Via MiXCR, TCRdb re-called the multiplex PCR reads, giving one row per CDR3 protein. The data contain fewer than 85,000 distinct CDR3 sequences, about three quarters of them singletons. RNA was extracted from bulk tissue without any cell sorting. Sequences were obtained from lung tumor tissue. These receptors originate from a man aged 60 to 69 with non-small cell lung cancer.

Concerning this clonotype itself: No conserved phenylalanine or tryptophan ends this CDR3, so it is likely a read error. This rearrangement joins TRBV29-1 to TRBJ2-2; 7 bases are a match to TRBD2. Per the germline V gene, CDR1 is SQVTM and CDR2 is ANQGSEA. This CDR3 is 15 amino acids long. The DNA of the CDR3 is TGCAGCGTTTTCTTAGCGGGTCCGGGGACCGGGGAACTGTTTCTT. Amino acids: CSVFLAGPGTGELFL.

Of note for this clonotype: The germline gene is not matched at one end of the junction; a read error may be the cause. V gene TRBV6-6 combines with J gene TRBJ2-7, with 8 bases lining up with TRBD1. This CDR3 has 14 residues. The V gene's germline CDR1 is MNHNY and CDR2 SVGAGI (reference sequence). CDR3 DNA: TGTGTCAGCAGTACCGGTACAGGGGGGCACGACCAGTACTTC. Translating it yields CVSSTGTGGHDQYF.

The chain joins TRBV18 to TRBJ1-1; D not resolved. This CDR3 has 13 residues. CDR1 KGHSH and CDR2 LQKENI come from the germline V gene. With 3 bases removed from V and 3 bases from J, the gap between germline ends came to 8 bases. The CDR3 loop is CASSPFGYTEAFF. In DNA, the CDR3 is TGTGCCAGCTCACCGTTTGGGTACACTGAAGCTTTCTTT.

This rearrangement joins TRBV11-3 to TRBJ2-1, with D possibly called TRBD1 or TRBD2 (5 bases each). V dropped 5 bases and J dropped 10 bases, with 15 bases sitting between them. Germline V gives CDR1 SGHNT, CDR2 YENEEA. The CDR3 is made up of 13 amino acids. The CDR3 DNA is TGTGCCAGCAGCCCCTGGGACCAAGCGGAGCAGTTCTTC. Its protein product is CASSPWDQAEQFF.

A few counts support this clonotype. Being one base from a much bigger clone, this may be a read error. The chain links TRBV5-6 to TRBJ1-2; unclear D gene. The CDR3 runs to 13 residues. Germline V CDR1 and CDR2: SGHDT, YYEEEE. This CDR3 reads CARSLEHSYGYTF. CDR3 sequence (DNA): TGTGCCAGAAGCTTGGAACATTCCTATGGCTACACCTTC.

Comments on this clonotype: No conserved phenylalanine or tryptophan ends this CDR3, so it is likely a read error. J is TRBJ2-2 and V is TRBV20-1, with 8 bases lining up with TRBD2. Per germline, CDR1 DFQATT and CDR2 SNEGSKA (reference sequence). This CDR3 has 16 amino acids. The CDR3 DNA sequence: TGCAATGCTACTTTAACGGGAGGGCCGGAGACCGGGGAGCTGTTTTGT. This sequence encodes CNATLTGGPETGELFC.

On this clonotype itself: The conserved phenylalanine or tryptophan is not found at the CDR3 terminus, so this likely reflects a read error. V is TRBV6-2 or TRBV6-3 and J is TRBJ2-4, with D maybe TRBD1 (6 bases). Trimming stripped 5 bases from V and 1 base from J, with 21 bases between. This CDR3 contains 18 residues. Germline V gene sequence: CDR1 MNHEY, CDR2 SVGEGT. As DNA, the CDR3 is TGTGCCAGCAGTGCCCGGGACATGGGGCGCGTTGCCAAAAACATTCAGTACTGC. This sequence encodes CASSARDMGRVAKNIQYC.

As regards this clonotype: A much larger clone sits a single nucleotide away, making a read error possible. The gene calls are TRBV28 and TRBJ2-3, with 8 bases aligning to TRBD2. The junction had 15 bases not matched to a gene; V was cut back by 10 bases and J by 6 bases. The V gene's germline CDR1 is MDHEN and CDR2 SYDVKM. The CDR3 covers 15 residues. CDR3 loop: CATVLAAPSGDTQYF. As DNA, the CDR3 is TGTGCCACCGTACTAGCGGCCCCCAGCGGGGATACGCAGTATTTT.

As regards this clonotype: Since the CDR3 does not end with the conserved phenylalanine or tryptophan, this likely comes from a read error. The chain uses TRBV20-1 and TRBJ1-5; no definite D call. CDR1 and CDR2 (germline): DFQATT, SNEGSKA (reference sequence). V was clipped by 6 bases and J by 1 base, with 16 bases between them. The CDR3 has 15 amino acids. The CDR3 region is CSAETPLRSNQPQHL. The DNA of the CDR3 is TGCAGTGCGGAAACTCCCCTCCGCAGCAATCAGCCCCAGCATCTT.

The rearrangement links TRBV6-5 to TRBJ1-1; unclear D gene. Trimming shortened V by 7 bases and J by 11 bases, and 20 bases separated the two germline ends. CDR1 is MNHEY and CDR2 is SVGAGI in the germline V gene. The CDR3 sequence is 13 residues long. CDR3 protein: CASTHSEGTKAFF. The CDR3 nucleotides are TGTGCCAGCACCCATTCGGAAGGCACTAAGGCTTTCTTT.

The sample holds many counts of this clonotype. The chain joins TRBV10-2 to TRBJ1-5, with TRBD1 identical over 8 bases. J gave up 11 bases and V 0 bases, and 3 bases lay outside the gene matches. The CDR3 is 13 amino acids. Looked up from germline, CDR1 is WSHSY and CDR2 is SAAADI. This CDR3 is CASSESTGGAQHF. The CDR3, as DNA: TGCGCCAGCAGTGAGTCTACAGGGGGGGCCCAGCATTTT.